The following is a T cell receptor beta chain sequence with its context. The sample belongs to a study of cytomegalovirus exposure and HLA in healthy donors. Researchers ran the PCR with 60 Vbeta and 13 Jbeta primers. TCRdb keeps only in-frame clones here, not all; method: immunoSEQ multiplex PCR. The table for this sample gives around 75,000 clones. The TCR was taken from a man aged 50 to 60 in good health and CMV-seropositive. Material for sequencing was PBMCs.

The CDR3 bases are TGTGCCAGCAGCGTGACAGGGGCGCCCACCGGGGAGCTGTTTTTT. Residues: CASSVTGAPTGELFF. The rearrangement uses TRBV9 and TRBJ2-2, with TRBD1 matching over 8 bases. The junction had 4 bases not matched to a gene; V was cut back by 2 bases and J by 4 bases. This CDR3 region has 15 residues. The germline gives CDR1 SGDLS, CDR2 YYNGEE.